This T cell receptor beta chain is from a study of PD-1 blockade in classical Hodgkin lymphoma. V shed 3 bases and J shed 1 base, with 6 bases lying between them. Germline V CDR1 and CDR2: KGHSH, LQKENI. The CDR3 is made up of 14 amino acids. Specified time point: newly diagnosed, previously untreated cHL patient sample. Magnetic negative selection served to purify CD4+ T cells out of PBMCs that had been thawed. Clones were read by immunoSEQ multiplex PCR, and TCRdb kept only the in-frame ones, dropping some. Seen here are about 23,000 clones, 90% to 95% observed once, and the top ten hold 0.4% to 0.5%.

The TCR was taken from a human donor with classical Hodgkin lymphoma. Material: CD4+ T cells from blood. This chain uses TRBV18 with TRBJ2-2, with D uncertain. This chain's CDR3 is CASSPLLNTGELFF. CDR3 DNA sequence: TGTGCCAGCTCACCCCTCCTGAACACCGGGGAGCTGTTTTTT.